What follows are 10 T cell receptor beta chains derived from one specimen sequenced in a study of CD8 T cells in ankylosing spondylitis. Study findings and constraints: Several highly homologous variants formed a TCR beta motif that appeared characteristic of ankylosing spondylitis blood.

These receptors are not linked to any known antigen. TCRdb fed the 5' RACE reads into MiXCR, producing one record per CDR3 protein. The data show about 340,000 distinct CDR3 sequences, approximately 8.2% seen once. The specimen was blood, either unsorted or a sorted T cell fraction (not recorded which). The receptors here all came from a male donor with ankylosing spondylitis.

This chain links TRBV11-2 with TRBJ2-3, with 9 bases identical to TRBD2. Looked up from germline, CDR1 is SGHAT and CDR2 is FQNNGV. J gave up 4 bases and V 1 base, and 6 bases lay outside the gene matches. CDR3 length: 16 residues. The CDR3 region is CASSLGAGGPPDTQYF. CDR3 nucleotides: TGTGCCAGCAGCTTAGGGGCGGGAGGGCCCCCAGATACGCAGTATTTT.

The CDR3 is CASSLARWEFENEQFF. DNA of the CDR3: TGTGCCAGCAGCTTAGCGCGGTGGGAGTTCGAGAATGAGCAGTTCTTC. The chain recombines TRBV7-8 with TRBJ2-1; a weak D match, TRBD2 (5 bases). The CDR3 has 16 amino acids. Trimming removed 0 bases at V and 7 bases at J, with 16 bases between. Germline loops: CDR1 SGHVS, CDR2 FQNEAQ.

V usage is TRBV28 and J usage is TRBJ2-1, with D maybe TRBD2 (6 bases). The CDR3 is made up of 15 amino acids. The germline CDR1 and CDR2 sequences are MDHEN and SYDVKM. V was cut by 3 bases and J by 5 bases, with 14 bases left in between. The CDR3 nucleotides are TGTGCCAGCAGTTTTCGGGCTAGCGCCAACAATGAGCAGTTCTTC. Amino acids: CASSFRASANNEQFF. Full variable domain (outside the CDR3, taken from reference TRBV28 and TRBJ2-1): DVKVTQSSRYLVKRTGEKVFLECVQDMDHENMFWYRQDPGLGLRLIYFSYDVKMKEKGDIPEGYSVSREKKERFSLILESASTNQTSMYLCASSFRASANNEQFFGPGTRLTVL.

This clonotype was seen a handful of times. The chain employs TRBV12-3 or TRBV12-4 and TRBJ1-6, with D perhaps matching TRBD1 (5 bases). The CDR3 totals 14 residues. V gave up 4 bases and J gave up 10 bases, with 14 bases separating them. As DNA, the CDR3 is TGTGCCAGCAGTTACCGACAGTCAGGATCACCCCTCCACTTT. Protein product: CASSYRQSGSPLHF.

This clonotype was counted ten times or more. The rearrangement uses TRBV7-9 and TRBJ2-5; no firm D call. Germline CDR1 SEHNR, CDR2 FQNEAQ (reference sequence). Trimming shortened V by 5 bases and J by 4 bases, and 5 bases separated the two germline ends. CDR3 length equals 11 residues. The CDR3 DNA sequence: TGTGCCAGCAGCCCGGTAGAGACCCAGTACTTC. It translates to CASSPVETQYF.

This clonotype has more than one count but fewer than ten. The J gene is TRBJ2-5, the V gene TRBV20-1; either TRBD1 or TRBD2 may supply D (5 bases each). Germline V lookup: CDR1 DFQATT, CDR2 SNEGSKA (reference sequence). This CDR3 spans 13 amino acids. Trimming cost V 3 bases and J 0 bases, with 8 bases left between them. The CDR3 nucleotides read TGCAGTGCTAGGTGGGGGAACCAAGAGACCCAGTACTTC. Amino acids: CSARWGNQETQYF.

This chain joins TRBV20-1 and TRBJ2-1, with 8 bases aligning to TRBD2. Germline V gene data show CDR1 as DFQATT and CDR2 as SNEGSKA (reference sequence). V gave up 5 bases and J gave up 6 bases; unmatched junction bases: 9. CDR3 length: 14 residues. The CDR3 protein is CSAFPGTRANEQFF. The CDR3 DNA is TGCAGTGCTTTCCCCGGGACTAGGGCCAATGAGCAGTTCTTC.

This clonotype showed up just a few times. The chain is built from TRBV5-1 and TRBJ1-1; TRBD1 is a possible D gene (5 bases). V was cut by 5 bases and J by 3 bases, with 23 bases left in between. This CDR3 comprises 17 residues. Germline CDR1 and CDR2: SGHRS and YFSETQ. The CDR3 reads CASRATQFAPGDTEAFF. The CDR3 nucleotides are TGCGCCAGCAGAGCGACACAGTTCGCGCCGGGGGACACTGAAGCTTTCTTT.

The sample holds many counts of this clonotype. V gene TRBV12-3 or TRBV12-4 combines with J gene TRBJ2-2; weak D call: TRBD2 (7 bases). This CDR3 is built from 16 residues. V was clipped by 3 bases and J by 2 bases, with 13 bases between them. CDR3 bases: TGTGCCAGCAGTTTTTTAGGGGGGGCCAACACCGGGGAGCTGTTTTTT. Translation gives CASSFLGGANTGELFF.

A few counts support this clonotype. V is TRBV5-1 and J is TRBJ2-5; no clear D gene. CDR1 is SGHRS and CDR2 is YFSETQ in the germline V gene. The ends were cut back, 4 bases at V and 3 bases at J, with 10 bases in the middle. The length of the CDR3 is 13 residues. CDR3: CASSVVVEETQYF. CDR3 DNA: TGCGCCAGCAGCGTCGTGGTCGAAGAGACCCAGTACTTC. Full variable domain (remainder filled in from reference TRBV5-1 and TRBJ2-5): KAGVTQTPRYLIKTRGQQVTLSCSPISGHRSVSWYQQTPGQGLQFLFEYFSETQRNKGNFPGRFSGRQFSNSRSEMNVSTLELGDSALYLCASSVVVEETQYFGPGTRLLVL.